These 3 T cell receptor beta chains were sequenced from one sample in a study of cytomegalovirus exposure and HLA in healthy donors. In the PCR, 60 Vbeta and 13 Jbeta primers were used. Clones were read by immunoSEQ multiplex PCR, and TCRdb kept only the in-frame ones, dropping some. The table has about 120,000 clones, 8% to 10% seen once. The sequencing input was PBMCs. The receptors were gathered from a man younger than 45 in good health and CMV-seronegative.

J is TRBJ1-3 and V is TRBV28; no definite D call. Trimming pared 4 bases from V and 3 bases from J, leaving 19 bases between. In germline, CDR1 is MDHEN, CDR2 SYDVKM. The CDR3 has 17 amino acids. CDR3 protein: CASSYAHATAGGNTIYF. In DNA form, the CDR3 reads TGTGCCAGCAGTTACGCCCACGCCACTGCTGGTGGAAACACCATATATTTT.

The chain is built from TRBV21-1 and TRBJ2-2; TRBD1 reflects the table's D call only, with no check against the DNA. TRBV21-1 has pseudogene status. The CDR3 covers 21 residues. The CDR3 nucleotides read TGTGCCAGCAGCAAAAGCGGGCCAGGGGGCGTATGCGCCAAGGGGACCGGGGAGCTGTTTTTT. This translates into CASSKSGPGGVCAKGTGELFF.

This clone was recorded a few times. This chain uses TRBV10-3 with TRBJ1-1; D gene ambiguous. Looked up from germline, CDR1 is ENHRY and CDR2 is SYGVKD. V dropped 3 bases and J dropped 1 base, with 9 bases sitting between them. The CDR3 covers 14 residues. Written as DNA, the CDR3 is TGTGCCATCAGTGAAGGAGCGGGGAACACTGAAGCTTTCTTT. Its translation is CAISEGAGNTEAFF.